A single sample is the source of the 8 T cell receptor beta chains below, sequenced in a study of regulatory T cells in long-lasting Graves disease. Building the TCR beta libraries relied on iRepertoire HTBI primers, and CDR3 regions underwent Arm-PCR. One entry per CDR3 protein, called by TCRdb with MiXCR from the multiplex PCR reads. The sample includes about 620,000 distinct CDR3 sequences, roughly 15% seen only once; the top ten take about 18%. Time point here: newly diagnosed GD, antithyroid drugs for less than 3 months. The TCR library was made from RNA extracted from PBMCs. This sample was shared with a second study, whose subject was T cells in Graves' hyperthyroidism and ophthalmopathy.

The material sequenced was peripheral blood mononuclear cells (PBMCs), taken at new diagnosis, from a patient treated with antithyroid drugs. These receptors originate from a woman aged 25 to 45 with Graves disease.

The sample holds many counts of this clonotype. This chain joins TRBV7-9 and TRBJ2-1; 8 bases are shared with TRBD2. CDR3 size: 14 residues. Germline CDR1 SEHNR, CDR2 FQNEAQ (reference sequence). V lost 3 bases and J lost 8; bases outside the gene matches: 6. Here the CDR3 DNA reads TGTGCCAGCAGCTTTAGCGGGATGTCGGATGAGCAGTTCTTC. Translating gives CASSFSGMSDEQFF.

The CDR3 nucleotides are TGTGCCAGTAGCATCACCCAGAACGGAGATCAGCCCCAGCATTTT. Translation gives CASSITQNGDQPQHF. The V gene is TRBV19, the J gene TRBJ1-5, with unresolved D. CDR1 LNHDA and CDR2 SQIVND come from the germline V gene (reference sequence). V gave up 6 bases and J gave up 5 bases, with 17 bases separating them. The CDR3 runs 15 residues.

This clonotype was observed many times. V usage is TRBV28 and J usage is TRBJ1-2; no reliable D call. The CDR3 runs 16 residues. Germline V gives CDR1 MDHEN, CDR2 SYDVKM. The germline V and J ends were trimmed by 2 bases and 4 bases, with 17 bases remaining between them. The chain's CDR3 is CASSLKGQSFPYGYTF. The CDR3 DNA follows: TGTGCCAGCAGTTTAAAGGGCCAGTCCTTTCCCTATGGCTACACCTTC.

In this sample, this clonotype turned up many times. The rearrangement uses TRBV10-3 and TRBJ2-1; 10 positions agree with TRBD2. After removal of 6 bases from V and 4 bases from J, the junction contained 12 bases not matched to a gene. Germline V gives CDR1 ENHRY, CDR2 SYGVKD. The CDR3 sequence is 17 residues long. The CDR3, as DNA: TGTGCCATCAGCTCATTAGCGGGAGGCTCCAAGTACAATGAGCAGTTCTTC. Translating it yields CAISSLAGGSKYNEQFF.

On this clonotype itself: A much larger clone lies a single base off, so this may be a read error. V usage is TRBV18 and J usage is TRBJ1-1, with D hard to call. This CDR3 is built from 14 residues. Germline V gene lookup returns CDR1 KGHSH and CDR2 LQKENI. CDR3 bases: TGTGCCAGCTCACTTTTGCAGCTGAACACTGAAGCTTCCTTT. Amino acid sequence: CASSLLQLNTEASF.

This clonotype was recorded many times. J is TRBJ2-7 and V is TRBV2, with D possibly being TRBD1 (5 bases). The CDR3 sequence is 14 residues long. V shed 7 bases and J shed 0 bases, with 13 bases lying between them. CDR1 is SNHLY, CDR2 FYNNEI, per germline. The CDR3 DNA reads TGTGCCAGCAAACAGGTCGTGCTCTCCTACGAGCAGTACTTC. This encodes CASKQVVLSYEQYF.

This clonotype was recorded at least ten times. V and J are TRBV11-2 and TRBJ1-5, with D uncertain. CDR3 length: 12 amino acids. Germline V lookup: CDR1 SGHAT, CDR2 FQNNGV. V shed 3 bases and J shed 4 bases, with 4 bases lying between them. DNA for the CDR3: TGTGCCAGCAGCTTGGAGAATCAGCCCCAGCATTTT. Residues: CASSLENQPQHF.

This clonotype was detected many times. The gene calls are TRBV12-3 or TRBV12-4 and TRBJ2-1; D perhaps matches TRBD1 (6 bases). Trimming shortened V by 4 bases and J by 0 bases, and 16 bases separated the two germline ends. This CDR3 comprises 17 residues. CDR3 region: CASSSTRGTNSYNEQFF. DNA for the CDR3: TGTGCCAGCAGTTCCACTAGAGGGACAAACTCCTACAATGAGCAGTTCTTC.